The following is a TCR beta chain sequence with its context. This sample is drawn from a study of CD8 T cells in Susac syndrome. Germline V lookup: CDR1 DFQATT, CDR2 SNEGSKA (reference sequence). Unmatched junction bases numbered 10, after V lost 0 bases and J lost 4 bases. The CDR3 loop spans 17 amino acids. Reverse transcription of about 0.45 to 1 ug RNA was performed with random hexamers. TCRdb called the immunoSEQ multiplex PCR reads again in MiXCR, with one record for every CDR3 protein. The profile shows some 150,000 distinct CDR3 sequences, approximately 95% of them singletons. All included Susac syndrome patients satisfied recently defined diagnostic criteria for definite or probable disease.

The rearrangement uses TRBV20-1 and TRBJ2-5, with 11 bases matching TRBD2. The specimen sequenced was CD4+ T cells from PBMCs. This TCR derives from a human donor with Susac syndrome. The CDR3 region is CSARDHLAGGSRETQYF. Here the CDR3 DNA reads TGCAGTGCTAGAGATCACCTAGCGGGGGGCAGCAGAGAGACCCAGTACTTC.